This TCR beta chain came from a study of blood T cell repertoires in COVID-19. Only in-frame clones appear in the TCRdb table, and some are missing; sequencing was by immunoSEQ multiplex PCR. Of fewer than 90,000 clones listed, 90% to 95% are singletons. The clonotype originates from a human donor with active COVID-19. The donor label of this sample is uncertain. Sequencing was done on a sample of peripheral blood.

Here the CDR3 reads CASSHEGASTDTQYF. CDR3 nucleotides: TGCGCCAGCAGCCATGAGGGGGCAAGCACAGATACGCAGTATTTT. The chain carries TRBV4-1 and TRBJ2-3, with 7 positions matching TRBD1. V lost 3 bases, J lost 0 bases, and 3 bases stayed unmatched. Germline V lookup: CDR1 MGHRA, CDR2 YSYEKL. The CDR3 has 15 amino acids.